This T cell receptor (beta chain) was retrieved from a study of T-cell memory formation after mild COVID-19. Study background: TCR clusters were mostly confined to one donor each.

MiXCR, run by TCRdb on the 5' RACE reads, gives a single entry per CDR3 protein. The sample holds hundreds of thousands of distinct CDR3 sequences, 20% to 25% seen once. Germline CDR1 SGHRS, CDR2 YFSETQ. There are 15 residues in the CDR3. Trimming cost V 7 bases and J 7 bases, with 21 bases left between them. This clonotype was observed a few times. This chain joins TRBV5-1 and TRBJ2-1, with D perhaps matching TRBD1 or TRBD2 (5 bases each). The receptor comes from a young man who had mild COVID-19 (a few samples of this study predate the infection). Cell type and time point are not known. Sequencing input: PBMCs or a T cell subset sorted from them (not recorded which). CDR3 DNA: TGCGCCAGCTCCCCAGGTGGGGGAGAGCCAAATGAGCAGTTCTTC. Translating gives CASSPGGGEPNEQFF.